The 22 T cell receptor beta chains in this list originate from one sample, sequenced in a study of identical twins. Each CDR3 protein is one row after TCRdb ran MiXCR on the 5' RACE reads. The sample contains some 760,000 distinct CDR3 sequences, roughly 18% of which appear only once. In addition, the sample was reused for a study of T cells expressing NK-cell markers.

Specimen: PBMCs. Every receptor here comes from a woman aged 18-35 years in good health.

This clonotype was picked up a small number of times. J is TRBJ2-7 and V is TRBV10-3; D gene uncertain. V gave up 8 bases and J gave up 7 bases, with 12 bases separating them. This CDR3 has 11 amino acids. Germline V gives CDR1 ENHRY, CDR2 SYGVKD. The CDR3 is CAISSSREQYF. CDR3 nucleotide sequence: TGTGCCATCTCGAGTTCTAGGGAGCAGTACTTC.

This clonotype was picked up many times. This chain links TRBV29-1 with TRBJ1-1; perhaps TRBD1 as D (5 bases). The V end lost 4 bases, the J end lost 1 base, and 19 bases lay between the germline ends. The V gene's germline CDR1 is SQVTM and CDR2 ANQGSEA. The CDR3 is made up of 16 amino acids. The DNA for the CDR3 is TGCAGCGTTGTTTTCGGGAAAACGAGGGGGAACACTGAAGCTTTCTTT. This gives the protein CSVVFGKTRGNTEAFF.

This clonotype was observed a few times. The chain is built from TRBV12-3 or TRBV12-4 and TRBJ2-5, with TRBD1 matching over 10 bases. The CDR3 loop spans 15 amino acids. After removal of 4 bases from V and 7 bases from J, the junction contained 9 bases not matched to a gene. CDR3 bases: TGTGCCAGCAGTTATGACAGGGGGCCCAGGGGGACCCAGTACTTC. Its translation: CASSYDRGPRGTQYF.

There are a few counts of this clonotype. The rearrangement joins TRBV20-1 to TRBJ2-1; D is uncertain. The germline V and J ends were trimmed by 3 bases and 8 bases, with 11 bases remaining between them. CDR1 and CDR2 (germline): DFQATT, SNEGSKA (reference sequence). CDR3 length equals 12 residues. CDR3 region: CSASDRTDEQFF. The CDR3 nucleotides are TGCAGTGCTAGCGACCGAACGGATGAGCAGTTCTTC.

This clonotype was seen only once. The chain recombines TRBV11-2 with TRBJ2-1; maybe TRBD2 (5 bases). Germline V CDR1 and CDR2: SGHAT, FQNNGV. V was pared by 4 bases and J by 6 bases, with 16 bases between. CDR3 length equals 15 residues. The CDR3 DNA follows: TGTGCCAGCAGCTCGCCGGAACACGAGGGCAATGAGCAGTTCTTC. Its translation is CASSSPEHEGNEQFF.

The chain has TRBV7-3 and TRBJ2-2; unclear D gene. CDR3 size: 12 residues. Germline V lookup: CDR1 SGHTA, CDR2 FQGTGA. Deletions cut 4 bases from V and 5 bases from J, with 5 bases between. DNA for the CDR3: TGTGCCAGCAGCTCTTTAACCGGGGAGCTGTTTTTT. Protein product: CASSSLTGELFF.

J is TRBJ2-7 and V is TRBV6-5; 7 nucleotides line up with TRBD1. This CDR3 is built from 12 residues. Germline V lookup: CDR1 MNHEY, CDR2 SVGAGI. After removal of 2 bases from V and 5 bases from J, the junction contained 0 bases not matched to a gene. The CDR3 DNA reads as TGTGCCAGCAGTTACGACAGGGACGAGCAGTACTTC. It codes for CASSYDRDEQYF.

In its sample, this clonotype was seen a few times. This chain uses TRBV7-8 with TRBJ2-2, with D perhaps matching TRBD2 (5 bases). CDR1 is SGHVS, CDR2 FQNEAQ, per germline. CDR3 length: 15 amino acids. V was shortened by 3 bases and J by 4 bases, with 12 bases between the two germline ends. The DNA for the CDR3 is TGTGCCAGCAGCTTTATCCAGCGGCCCACCGGGGAGCTGTTTTTT. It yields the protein CASSFIQRPTGELFF.

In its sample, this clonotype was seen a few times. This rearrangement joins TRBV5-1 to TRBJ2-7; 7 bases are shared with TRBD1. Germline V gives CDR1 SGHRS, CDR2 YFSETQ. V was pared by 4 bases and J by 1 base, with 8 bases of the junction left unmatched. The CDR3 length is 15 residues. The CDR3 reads CASSVSGQISYEQYF. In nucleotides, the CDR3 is TGCGCCAGCAGCGTCTCGGGACAGATTTCCTACGAGCAGTACTTC. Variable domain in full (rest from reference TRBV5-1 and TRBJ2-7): KAGVTQTPRYLIKTRGQQVTLSCSPISGHRSVSWYQQTPGQGLQFLFEYFSETQRNKGNFPGRFSGRQFSNSRSEMNVSTLELGDSALYLCASSVSGQISYEQYFGPGTRLTVT.

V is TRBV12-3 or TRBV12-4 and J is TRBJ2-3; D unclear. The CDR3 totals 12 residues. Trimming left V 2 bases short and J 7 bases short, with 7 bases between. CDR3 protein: CASSLHSNTQYF. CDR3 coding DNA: TGTGCCAGCAGTTTACATTCAAATACGCAGTATTTT.

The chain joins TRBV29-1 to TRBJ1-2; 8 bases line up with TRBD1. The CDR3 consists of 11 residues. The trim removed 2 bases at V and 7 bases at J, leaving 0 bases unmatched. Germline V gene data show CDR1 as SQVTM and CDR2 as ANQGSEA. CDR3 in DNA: TGCAGCGTTGAAACAGGGGGTGGCTACACCTTC. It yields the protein CSVETGGGYTF.

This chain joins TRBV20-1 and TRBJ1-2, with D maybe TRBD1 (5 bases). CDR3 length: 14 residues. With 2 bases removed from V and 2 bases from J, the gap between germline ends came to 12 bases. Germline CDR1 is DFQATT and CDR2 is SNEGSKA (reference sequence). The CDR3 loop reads CSARRVGGNYGYTF. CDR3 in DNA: TGCAGTGCTAGACGAGTCGGGGGAAACTATGGCTACACCTTC.

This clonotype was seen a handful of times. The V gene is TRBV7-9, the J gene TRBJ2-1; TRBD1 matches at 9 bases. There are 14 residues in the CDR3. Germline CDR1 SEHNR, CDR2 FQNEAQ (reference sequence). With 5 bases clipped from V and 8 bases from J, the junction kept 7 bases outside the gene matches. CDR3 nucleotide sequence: TGTGCCAGCAGCCACGGACAGGGGTGGGATGAGCAGTTCTTC. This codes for CASSHGQGWDEQFF.

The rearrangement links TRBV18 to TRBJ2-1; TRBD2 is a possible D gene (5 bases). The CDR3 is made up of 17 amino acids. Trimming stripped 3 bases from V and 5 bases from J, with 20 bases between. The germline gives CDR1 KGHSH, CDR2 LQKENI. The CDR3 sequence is CASSPLLGLEKNNEQFF. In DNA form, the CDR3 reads TGTGCCAGCTCACCTCTTCTCGGACTCGAAAAAAACAATGAGCAGTTCTTC.

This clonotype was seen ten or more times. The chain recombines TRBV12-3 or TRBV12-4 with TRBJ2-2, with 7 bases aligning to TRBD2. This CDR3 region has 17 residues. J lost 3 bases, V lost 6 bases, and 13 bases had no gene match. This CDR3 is CASSTRGAGADTGELFF. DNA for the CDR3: TGTGCCAGCAGCACCCGCGGGGCGGGAGCTGACACCGGGGAGCTGTTTTTT.

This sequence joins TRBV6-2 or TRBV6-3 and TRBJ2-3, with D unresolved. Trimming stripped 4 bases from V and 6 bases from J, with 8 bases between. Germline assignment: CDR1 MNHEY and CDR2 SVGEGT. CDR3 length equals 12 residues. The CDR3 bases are TGTGCCAGCAGTTCCAGAATCGATACGCAGTATTTT. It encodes CASSSRIDTQYF.

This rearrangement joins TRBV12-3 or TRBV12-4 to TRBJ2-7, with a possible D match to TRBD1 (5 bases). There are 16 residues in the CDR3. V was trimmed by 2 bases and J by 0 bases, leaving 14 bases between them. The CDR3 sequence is CASSLTGFGTSYEQYF. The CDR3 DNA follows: TGTGCCAGCAGTTTAACAGGATTTGGAACCTCCTACGAGCAGTACTTC.

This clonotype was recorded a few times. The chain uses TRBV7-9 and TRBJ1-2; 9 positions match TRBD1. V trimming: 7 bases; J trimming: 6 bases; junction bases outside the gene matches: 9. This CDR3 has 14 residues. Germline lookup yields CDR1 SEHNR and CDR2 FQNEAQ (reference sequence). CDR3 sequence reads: CASKLGQGLHGYTF. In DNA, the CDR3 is TGTGCCAGCAAATTGGGACAGGGCCTGCATGGCTACACCTTC.

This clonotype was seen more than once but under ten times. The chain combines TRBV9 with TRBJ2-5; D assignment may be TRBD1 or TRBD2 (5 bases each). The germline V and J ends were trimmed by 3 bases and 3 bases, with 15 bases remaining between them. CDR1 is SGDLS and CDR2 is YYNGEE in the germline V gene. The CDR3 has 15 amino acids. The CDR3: CASSGNRDGEETQYF. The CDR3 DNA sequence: TGTGCCAGCAGCGGAAACCGGGACGGGGAAGAGACCCAGTACTTC.

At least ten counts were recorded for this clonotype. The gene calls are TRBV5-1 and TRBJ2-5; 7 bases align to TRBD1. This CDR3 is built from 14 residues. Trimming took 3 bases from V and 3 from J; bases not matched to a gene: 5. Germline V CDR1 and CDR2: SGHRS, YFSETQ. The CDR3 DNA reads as TGCGCCAGCAGCTCCGGGACAGCTAAAGAGACCCAGTACTTC. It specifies CASSSGTAKETQYF.

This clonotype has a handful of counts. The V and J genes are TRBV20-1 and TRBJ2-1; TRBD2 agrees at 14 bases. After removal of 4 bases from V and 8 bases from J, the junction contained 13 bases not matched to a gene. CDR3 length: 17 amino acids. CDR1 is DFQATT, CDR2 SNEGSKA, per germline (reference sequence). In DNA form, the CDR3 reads TGCAGTGCTATTCACGGACTAGCGGGGGGCACAGGCCATGAGCAGTTCTTC. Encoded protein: CSAIHGLAGGTGHEQFF.

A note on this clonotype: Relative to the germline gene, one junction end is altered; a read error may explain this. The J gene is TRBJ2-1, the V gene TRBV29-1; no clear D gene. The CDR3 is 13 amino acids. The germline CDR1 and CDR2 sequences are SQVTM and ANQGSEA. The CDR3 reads CSVMGLSFNEQFF. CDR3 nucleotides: TGCAGCGTAATGGGCCTTTCCTTCAATGAGCAGTTCTTC.